This is a list of T cell receptor beta chains from one sample in a study of cytomegalovirus exposure and HLA in healthy donors. Clones were sequenced by immunoSEQ multiplex PCR, and TCRdb holds only the in-frame ones, with some missing. This sample's clone table lists approximately 52,000 clones. The sample was PBMCs. The receptors here all came from a man aged 45 to 65 in good health and CMV-seropositive. CDR3s include the opening cysteine and the closing phenylalanine or tryptophan. The D gene is left open where the match is weak.

TRBD2	TRBV27	TRBJ2-5	CASSLGLAGGVETQYF	TGTGCCAGCAGTTTAGGGCTAGCGGGAGGAGTTGAGACCCAGTACTTC
-	TRBV7-8	TRBJ2-4	CASSFGRGGAKNIQYF	TGTGCCAGCAGCTTTGGGAGGGGGGGAGCCAAAAACATTCAGTACTTC
-	TRBV18	TRBJ2-7	CASSPNPGPSSYEQYF	TGTGCCAGCTCACCCAACCCGGGTCCAAGCTCCTACGAGCAGTACTTC
TRBD1	TRBV28	TRBJ1-6	CASSFPGQGNSPLHF	TGTGCCAGCAGTTTCCCCGGACAGGGGAATTCACCCCTCCACTTT
TRBD1	TRBV4-1	TRBJ2-1	CASSRGQAYNNEQFF	TGCGCCAGCAGCCGAGGACAGGCTTACAACAATGAGCAGTTCTTC
TRBD2	TRBV11-3	TRBJ2-1	CASSRHGTSGRDEQFF	TGTGCCAGCAGCCGTCACGGGACTAGCGGGCGCGATGAGCAGTTCTTC
-	TRBV4-3	TRBJ1-5	CASSQELSYRAHQPQHF	TGCGCCAGCAGCCAAGAACTGTCTTACAGGGCTCATCAGCCCCAGCATTTT
TRBD1	TRBV5-1	TRBJ2-1	CASSPDRALGKEQFF	TGCGCCAGCAGCCCGGACAGGGCTTTGGGGAAGGAGCAGTTCTTC
-	TRBV18	TRBJ1-6	CASSPENNSHLHF	TGTGCCAGCTCACCAGAAAATAATTCACACCTCCACTTT
-	TRBV28	TRBJ1-4	CASSTSEKLFF	TGTGCCAGCAGTACGAGTGAAAAACTGTTTTTT
TRBD2	TRBV5-4	TRBJ2-7	CASSSSGGKAYEQYF	TGTGCCAGCAGCTCTAGCGGGGGGAAGGCCTACGAGCAGTACTTC
TRBD2	TRBV5-1	TRBJ2-5	CASSLGLAETQYF	TGCGCCAGCAGCTTGGGACTAGCGGAGACCCAGTACTTC
-	TRBV30	TRBJ1-2	CAWSVKRMGYTF	TGTGCCTGGAGTGTAAAGAGGATGGGCTACACCTTC
-	TRBV7-9	TRBJ1-2	CASSLAQGYGYTF	TGTGCCAGCAGCTTAGCACAGGGCTATGGCTACACCTTC
TRBD1	TRBV10-3	TRBJ1-5	CAISNPTGGVNQPQHF	TGTGCCATCAGTAACCCGACAGGGGGCGTAAATCAGCCCCAGCATTTT
TRBD2	TRBV2	TRBJ2-1	CASNGETSGSSYNEQFF	TGTGCCAGCAACGGGGAGACTAGCGGGAGCTCCTACAATGAGCAGTTCTTC
TRBD2	TRBV6-1	TRBJ2-5	CASSVSGRGETQYF	TGTGCCAGCAGTGTTAGCGGGAGGGGAGAGACCCAGTACTTC
-	TRBV5-8	TRBJ2-3	CASSGFRISTDTQYF	TGTGCCAGCAGTGGGTTCAGGATTAGCACAGATACGCAGTATTTT
-	TRBV5-4	TRBJ1-1	CASSSDMMNTEAFF	TGTGCCAGCAGCTCCGACATGATGAACACTGAAGCTTTCTTT
TRBD2	TRBV7-2	TRBJ2-1	CASSGAGLAGALGQFF	TGTGCCAGCAGCGGGGCGGGACTAGCGGGAGCCCTAGGGCAGTTCTTC
-	TRBV5-1	TRBJ2-2	CASSPRGLPNTGELFF	TGCGCCAGCAGCCCCCGCGGATTACCGAACACCGGGGAGCTGTTTTTT
-	TRBV27	TRBJ2-7	CASSLGSKGSEQYF	TGTGCCAGCAGTTTGGGCTCCAAAGGGAGCGAGCAGTACTTC
-	TRBV5-1	TRBJ2-2	CASSLEQGAGELFF	TGCGCCAGCAGCTTGGAACAGGGCGCCGGGGAGCTGTTTTTT
-	TRBV7-2	TRBJ1-2	CASNEQGFGYGYTF	TGTGCCAGCAACGAACAGGGATTCGGCTATGGCTACACCTTC
-	TRBV7-6	TRBJ1-5	CASSLYNQPQHF	TGTGCCAGCAGCCTTTATAATCAGCCCCAGCATTTT
-	TRBV19	TRBJ2-7	CASSRGLIEYEQYF	TGTGCCAGTAGTAGAGGACTGATAGAATACGAGCAGTACTTC
-	TRBV5-6	TRBJ2-7	CASSLGSVGQTYEQYF	TGTGCCAGCAGCTTGGGTTCGGTTGGACAGACCTACGAGCAGTACTTC
TRBD2	TRBV5-1	TRBJ2-7	CASSLVAGEGRTEQYF	TGCGCCAGCAGCTTGGTAGCGGGAGAAGGGCGAACGGAGCAGTACTTC
-	TRBV27	TRBJ1-2	CASRSPGTLNYGYTF	TGTGCCAGCAGGTCCCCCGGGACACTTAACTATGGCTACACCTTC
-	TRBV9	TRBJ1-1	CASSVGRNTEAFF	TGTGCCAGCAGCGTAGGTAGGAACACTGAAGCTTTCTTT
TRBD1	TRBV6-1	TRBJ1-1	CASSPRTGLSTEAFF	TGTGCCAGCAGTCCACGGACAGGGTTGAGCACTGAAGCTTTCTTT
TRBD1	TRBV7-2	TRBJ2-7	CASSLSQGAPYEQYF	TGTGCCAGCAGCTTAAGCCAGGGGGCCCCCTACGAGCAGTACTTC
-	TRBV5-1	TRBJ2-1	CASSLPQGYEQFF	TGCGCCAGCAGCTTGCCCCAGGGCTATGAGCAGTTCTTC
TRBD1	TRBV9	TRBJ1-2	CASSVIPGQGVGYGYTF	TGTGCCAGCAGCGTCATTCCGGGACAGGGGGTGGGATATGGCTACACCTTC
-	TRBV28	TRBJ1-4	CASSFPLSATNEKLFF	TGTGCCAGCAGTTTCCCCCTAAGTGCAACTAATGAAAAACTGTTTTTT
-	TRBV29-1	TRBJ2-7	CRRTSTHEQYF	TGCAGACGGACTTCAACGCACGAGCAGTACTTC
TRBD1	TRBV10-3	TRBJ1-1	CATLPGTGDITEAFF	TGTGCCACCCTCCCCGGGACAGGGGATATCACTGAAGCTTTCTTT
TRBD1	TRBV5-4	TRBJ1-2	CASSFPLGQGASGYTF	TGTGCCAGCAGCTTCCCTCTGGGACAGGGGGCTAGTGGCTACACCTTC
TRBD1	TRBV2	TRBJ1-2	CASSEIRGDYGYTF	TGTGCCAGCAGTGAGATCAGGGGGGACTATGGCTACACCTTC
-	TRBV30	TRBJ2-7	CAWRHFGEYEQYF	TGTGCCTGGAGACACTTCGGGGAGTACGAGCAGTACTTC